This TCR beta chain was found in a study of blood T cell repertoires in COVID-19. As for the study in general: In each case, the material was cDNA or gDNA derived from T cells, B-cell-depleted T cells, or PBMCs.

This clone was observed a single time. Germline CDR1 and CDR2: LNHDA and SQIVND (reference sequence). V trimming: 3 bases; J trimming: 8 bases; junction bases outside the gene matches: 9. The CDR3 loop spans 16 amino acids. As handled by the study authors: Amplification with reference gene primers provided the estimates of nucleated cell counts. Repertoires were generated with immunoSEQ multiplex PCR, while TCRdb's copy carries only in-frame clones and drops some. The V and J calls and clone size come from that table; D and trimming were worked out from the DNA. The sample carries around 120,000 clones, around three quarters recorded once.

This rearrangement joins TRBV19 to TRBJ1-4; 10 bases agree with TRBD1. The sequence was obtained from a woman at least 80 years old with acute or convalescent COVID-19. Sequenced sample: peripheral blood. The DNA of the CDR3 is TGTGCCAGTAGTATGTGGGGGGACAGGGGAGACGAAAAACTGTTTTTT. Encoded protein: CASSMWGDRGDEKLFF.